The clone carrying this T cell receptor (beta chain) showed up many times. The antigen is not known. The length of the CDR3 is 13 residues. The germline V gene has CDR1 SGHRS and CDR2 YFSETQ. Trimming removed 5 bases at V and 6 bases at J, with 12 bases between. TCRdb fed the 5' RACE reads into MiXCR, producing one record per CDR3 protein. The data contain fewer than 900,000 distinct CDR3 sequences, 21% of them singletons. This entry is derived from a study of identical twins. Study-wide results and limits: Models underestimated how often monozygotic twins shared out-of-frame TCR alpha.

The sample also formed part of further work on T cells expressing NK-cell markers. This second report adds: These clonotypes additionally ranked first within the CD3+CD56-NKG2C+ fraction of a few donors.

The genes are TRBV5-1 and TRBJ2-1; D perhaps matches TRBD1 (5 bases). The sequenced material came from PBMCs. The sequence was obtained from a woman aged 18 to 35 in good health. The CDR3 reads CASRVQGGNEQFF. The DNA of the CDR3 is TGCGCCAGCAGGGTGCAGGGCGGCAATGAGCAGTTCTTC.